These 22 T cell receptor beta chains were all obtained from the same sample, sequenced in a study of T cells after yellow fever vaccination. TCRdb redid the calling of the 5' RACE reads with MiXCR, one entry per CDR3 protein. The sample holds approximately 150,000 distinct CDR3 sequences, around 9% seen once. The specimen was CD8+ T cells sorted from PBMCs, collected 45 days after the yellow fever booster vaccination. The receptors originated from a man between 18 and 29 years old who received the YFV17D yellow fever vaccine.

This chain uses TRBV12-5 with TRBJ2-3, with D possibly called TRBD1 or TRBD2 (5 bases each). Germline CDR1 is LGHNT and CDR2 is FRNRAP. V shed 1 base and J shed 1 base, with 9 bases lying between them. The CDR3 is 15 amino acids. CDR3 nucleotide sequence: TGTGCTAGTGGTTTGGCCGGGACGGGCACAGATACGCAGTATTTT. Amino acids: CASGLAGTGTDTQYF.

This clonotype appeared a few times. The rearrangement uses TRBV27 and TRBJ2-1; no clear D. The CDR3 spans 14 residues. Germline V gene lookup returns CDR1 MNHEY and CDR2 SMNVEV (reference sequence). V was pared by 5 bases and J by 5 bases, with 13 bases between. CDR3 sequence (DNA): TGTGCCAGCAGTCCTGCCTCTTGGGACAATGAGCAGTTCTTC. This sequence encodes CASSPASWDNEQFF.

This clonotype was seen a few times. The chain links TRBV27 to TRBJ1-2, with 10 nucleotides matching TRBD1. With V trimmed by 0 bases and J by 4 bases, 5 bases remained unmatched. This CDR3 comprises 16 residues. CDR1 and CDR2 (germline): MNHEY, SMNVEV (reference sequence). Here the CDR3 DNA reads TGTGCCAGCAGTTTATCCAGGACAGGGGGGAGCTATGGCTACACCTTC. Translating gives CASSLSRTGGSYGYTF.

This clonotype was seen a few times. Here the CDR3 DNA reads TGTGCCAGCAGCGTAGGAGGACTACCTGGAGAGGAGCTGTTTTTT. This sequence encodes CASSVGGLPGEELFF. This chain connects TRBV9 to TRBJ2-2, with D possibly TRBD2 on 6 matching bases. V dropped 0 bases and J dropped 10 bases, with 16 bases sitting between them. CDR3 length: 15 amino acids. The germline V gene encodes CDR1 SGDLS and CDR2 YYNGEE.

This clonotype was detected ten times or more. The rearrangement joins TRBV5-1 to TRBJ2-5; the match to TRBD1 covers 7 bases. This CDR3 region has 14 residues. The germline V gene has CDR1 SGHRS and CDR2 YFSETQ. Trimming at V came to 1 base and at J to 2 bases, leaving 2 bases not matched to a gene. CDR3 nucleotides: TGCGCCAGCAGCTTGACGGGACAGCAAGAGACCCAGTACTTC. It codes for CASSLTGQQETQYF. The variable domain in full, with the rest retrieved from reference TRBV5-1 and TRBJ2-5, is KAGVTQTPRYLIKTRGQQVTLSCSPISGHRSVSWYQQTPGQGLQFLFEYFSETQRNKGNFPGRFSGRQFSNSRSEMNVSTLELGDSALYLCASSLTGQQETQYFGPGTRLLVL.

This clonotype was detected many times. The chain has TRBV12-3 or TRBV12-4 and TRBJ2-5; 9 nucleotides line up with TRBD1. J was trimmed by 2 bases and V by 6 bases; bases with no gene match: 4. The CDR3 consists of 14 residues. DNA for the CDR3: TGTGCCAGCAGGGGACAGGGCCATCAAGAGACCCAGTACTTC. Translation gives CASRGQGHQETQYF.

The chain recombines TRBV10-1 with TRBJ2-5, with a tentative D call TRBD1 (5 bases). Germline CDR1 and CDR2: WNHNN and SYGVQD (reference sequence). The V end lost 3 bases, the J end lost 4 bases, and 21 bases lay between the germline ends. CDR3 size: 17 residues. The CDR3 loop reads CASSDGVQGRDRETQYF. CDR3 nucleotide sequence: TGCGCCAGCAGTGACGGTGTCCAGGGCAGGGATCGAGAGACCCAGTACTTC.

The CDR3 DNA sequence: TGTGCCAGCAGACAGACATCCAGCAATCAGCCCCAGCATTTT. Its protein product is CASRQTSSNQPQHF. The chain couples TRBV6-5 to TRBJ1-5; D not certain. Germline CDR1 and CDR2: MNHEY and SVGAGI. V dropped 6 bases and J dropped 1 base, with 10 bases sitting between them. This CDR3 spans 14 amino acids.

This chain uses TRBV7-9 with TRBJ2-7, with 7 bases that match TRBD1. V lost 0 bases and J lost 5; bases outside the gene matches: 7. This CDR3 is 15 amino acids long. Germline V gene sequence: CDR1 SEHNR, CDR2 FQNEAQ (reference sequence). DNA of the CDR3: TGTGCCAGCAGCTTAGCGAAACAGGGGCTCCACGAGCAGTACTTC. The encoded protein is CASSLAKQGLHEQYF. The full variable domain, rest sourced from reference TRBV7-9 and TRBJ2-7, is DTGVSQNPRHKITKRGQNVTFRCDPISEHNRLYWYRQTLGQGPEFLTYFQNEAQLEKSRLLSDRFSAERPKGSFSTLEIQRTEQGDSAMYLCASSLAKQGLHEQYFGPGTRLTVT.

In this sample, this clonotype turned up a few times. The rearrangement uses TRBV6-5 and TRBJ2-7; 9 bases match TRBD1. The length of the CDR3 is 14 residues. Germline trimming cut 6 bases from V and 4 bases from J; bases unmatched to any gene: 7. Germline V gene lookup returns CDR1 MNHEY and CDR2 SVGAGI. The CDR3 DNA reads as TGTGCCAGCAGCCCCGGGACAGGGCGGTACGAGCAGTACTTC. Translating it yields CASSPGTGRYEQYF.

This clonotype was observed a handful of times. The rearrangement links TRBV5-5 to TRBJ2-5, with 8 bases fitting TRBD2. The CDR3 has 16 amino acids. Germline-derived CDR1 and CDR2 are SGHKS and YYEKEE (reference sequence). The V and J ends lost 1 base and 3 bases, in that order; junction bases with no gene match: 8. In nucleotides, the CDR3 is TGTGCCAGCAGCTTGTCGGGCGGGGGGCTGAAAGAGACCCAGTACTTC. Translation: CASSLSGGGLKETQYF. Filled out from reference TRBV5-5 and TRBJ2-5, the complete variable domain reads DAGVTQSPTHLIKTRGQQVTLRCSPISGHKSVSWYQQVLGQGPQFIFQYYEKEERGRGNFPDRFSARQFPNYSSELNVNALLLGDSALYLCASSLSGGGLKETQYFGPGTRLLVL.

This clonotype has just a few counts. This chain connects TRBV28 to TRBJ2-1; 9 bases line up with TRBD2. Germline V gene sequence: CDR1 MDHEN, CDR2 SYDVKM. V trimming: 10 bases; J trimming: 6 bases; junction bases outside the gene matches: 10. The CDR3 sequence is 14 residues long. In DNA, the CDR3 is TGTGCCACAGCGGGGGGCCTATCGGGCAATGAGCAGTTCTTC. Its translation: CATAGGLSGNEQFF.

The chain links TRBV13 to TRBJ2-3; D gene ambiguous. The germline V gene has CDR1 PRHDT and CDR2 FYEKMQ (reference sequence). Deletions cut 7 bases from V and 6 bases from J, with 14 bases between. The CDR3 loop spans 13 amino acids. The CDR3 DNA sequence: TGTGCCAGCATAAACAGACGAACGGATACGCAGTATTTT. This gives the protein CASINRRTDTQYF.

The table lists this clonotype with many counts. The chain carries TRBV27 and TRBJ2-3, with TRBD2 as a possible D gene (5 bases). Germline-derived CDR1 and CDR2 are MNHEY and SMNVEV (reference sequence). V was pared by 2 bases and J by 6 bases, with 15 bases between. This CDR3 spans 15 amino acids. The CDR3 DNA reads as TGTGCCAGCAGTTTAGTTGGCCTAGCAACCGATACGCAGTATTTT. It is translated as CASSLVGLATDTQYF.

This clonotype was recorded a few times. The chain joins TRBV6-6 to TRBJ1-1, with TRBD1 identical over 7 bases. The junction had 4 bases not matched to a gene; V was cut back by 2 bases and J by 4 bases. Germline lookup yields CDR1 MNHNY and CDR2 SVGAGI (reference sequence). CDR3 length equals 14 residues. The CDR3 sequence is CASSYQPGGTEAFF. CDR3 in DNA: TGTGCCAGCAGTTACCAACCAGGGGGCACTGAAGCTTTCTTT.

This clonotype was seen ten or more times. This chain uses TRBV11-2 with TRBJ2-2; no definite D call. The CDR3 consists of 11 residues. Trimming removed 5 bases at V and 6 bases at J, with 4 bases between. Germline V lookup: CDR1 SGHAT, CDR2 FQNNGV. CDR3 protein: CASSPPGELFF. The DNA for the CDR3 is TGTGCCAGCAGCCCTCCCGGGGAGCTGTTTTTT.

The V gene is TRBV7-3, the J gene TRBJ2-1; 7 positions agree with TRBD1. This CDR3 is built from 16 residues. J was trimmed by 6 bases and V by 4 bases; bases with no gene match: 12. CDR1 is SGHTA and CDR2 is FQGTGA in the germline V gene. CDR3 nucleotide sequence: TGTGCCAGCAGCTCCTCGGGACAGCTCCCTCCCAATGAGCAGTTCTTC. Translation gives CASSSSGQLPPNEQFF. The variable domain in full, completed from reference TRBV7-3 and TRBJ2-1, reads GAGVSQTPSNKVTEKGKYVELRCDPISGHTALYWYRQSLGQGPEFLIYFQGTGAADDSGLPNDRFFAVRPEGSVSTLKIQRTERGDSAVYLCASSSSGQLPPNEQFFGPGTRLTVL.

This clonotype came up a few times. The chain links TRBV7-9 to TRBJ2-7; TRBD1 might be the D (6 bases). CDR1 is SEHNR and CDR2 is FQNEAQ in the germline V gene (reference sequence). CDR3 length: 15 residues. Trimming removed 4 bases at V and 3 bases at J, with 16 bases between. CDR3 loop: CASSSPGHGNYEQYF. The CDR3 DNA reads TGTGCCAGCAGCTCCCCGGGACACGGCAACTACGAGCAGTACTTC.

This clonotype has a handful of counts. The chain employs TRBV6-2 or TRBV6-3 and TRBJ2-2, with D possibly TRBD2 on 7 matching bases. CDR3 size: 14 residues. The germline V gene encodes CDR1 MNHEY and CDR2 SVGEGT. V lost 8 bases and J 5 bases, leaving 15 bases between the germline ends. The CDR3 DNA follows: TGTGCCAGCCGTGCGGGGGCGCATACCGGGGAGCTGTTTTTT. Amino acids: CASRAGAHTGELFF.

The V and J genes are TRBV4-1 and TRBJ2-7; weak D call: TRBD2 (6 bases). The germline gives CDR1 MGHRA, CDR2 YSYEKL. Between the trimmed V and J ends, which lost 1 base and 6 bases, there was a span of 10 bases. There are 13 residues in the CDR3. The CDR3 coding sequence is TGCGCCAGCAGCCAAGTGATCGGGGGCGAGCAGTACTTC. The encoded protein is CASSQVIGGEQYF.

This clonotype was detected a few times. The rearrangement joins TRBV3-1 to TRBJ1-2; possible D gene TRBD1, 6 bases. The CDR3 runs 15 residues. In germline, CDR1 is LGHDT, CDR2 YNNKEL (reference sequence). Deletions cut 3 bases from V and 0 bases from J, with 11 bases between. The CDR3 DNA is TGTGCCAGCAGCCACACAGGGTACCCTAACTATGGCTACACCTTC. It specifies CASSHTGYPNYGYTF.

This chain links TRBV7-2 with TRBJ2-3; 9 bases line up with TRBD2. Germline lookup yields CDR1 SGHTA and CDR2 FQGNSA. The CDR3 sequence is 17 residues long. The J segment lost 0 bases and the V segment lost 0 bases, leaving 4 bases of the junction unmatched. For the CDR3, the DNA is TGTGCCAGCAGCTTAGCGTCTAGCGGGGACAGCACAGATACGCAGTATTTT. Translating gives CASSLASSGDSTDTQYF.